This T cell receptor (beta chain) originates from a study of T cells after yellow fever vaccination. The overall study: SMART-Seq v4 Ultra Low Input prepared libraries from low-cell fractions. Findings and caveats of the study: At under 97% for CD4 and about 87% for CD8, most primary-vaccination clones showed up again after the booster. Although most clonotypes did not, a small share appeared in both CD4 and CD8 compartments. Peak timing came faster in the weaker secondary response, day 5 versus 15.

MiXCR was run by TCRdb on the 5' RACE reads, yielding one entry per CDR3 protein. The data show 350,000 to 450,000 distinct CDR3 sequences, with 6% to 8% seen just once and about 15% held by the top ten. In this sample, this clonotype turned up many times. The antigen is undetermined. This clonotype was obtained from a young man who received the YFV17D yellow fever vaccine. The material sequenced was PBMCs, taken 5 days after the yellow fever booster vaccination.

As DNA, the CDR3 is TGTGCCGGTACCAAGAGGGAATACAATGAGCAGTTCTTC. The encoded protein is CAGTKREYNEQFF. V is TRBV7-9 and J is TRBJ2-1; the D gene is possibly TRBD2 (5 bases). CDR1 and CDR2 (germline): SEHNR, FQNEAQ (reference sequence). This CDR3 is 13 amino acids long. V lost 11 bases and J lost 4, with 15 bases in between.